The 21 T cell receptor beta chains presented below share a single source sample, sequenced in a study of stem cell transplantation in POMP-related autoinflammatory disease. TCRdb keeps only in-frame clones here, not all; method: immunoSEQ multiplex PCR. Among tens of thousands of clones listed, approximately 91% were seen once. This sample comprised CD4+ T cells from PBMCs, obtained after stem cell transplantation. The receptors come from a human patient with POMP-related autoinflammation and immune dysregulation (PRAID). The T cells may come from the graft donor.

The rearrangement links TRBV7-9 to TRBJ2-2; 12 nucleotides agree with TRBD2. The CDR3 is made up of 16 amino acids. Trimming removed 4 bases from V and 4 bases from J; junction bases left unmatched: 4. Per germline, CDR1 SEHNR and CDR2 FQNEAQ (reference sequence). The CDR3 sequence: CASSSLAGGTTGELFF. CDR3 coding DNA: TGTGCCAGCAGCTCCCTAGCGGGGGGGACCACCGGGGAGCTGTTTTTT.

The chain carries TRBV6-6 and TRBJ2-7; tentative D call: TRBD2 (5 bases). CDR1 is MNHNY and CDR2 is SVGAGI in the germline V gene (reference sequence). V dropped 6 bases and J dropped 0 bases, with 15 bases sitting between them. The CDR3 is made up of 15 amino acids. The CDR3 here is CASRTTNEGSYEQYV. CDR3 sequence (DNA): TGTGCCAGCAGAACTACTAATGAGGGCTCCTACGAGCAGTACGTC.

The DNA for the CDR3 is TGTGCCAGCAGTGAATGGAGAGGGGGCGATGGAAAGACCCAGTACTTC. It encodes CASSEWRGGDGKTQYF. The rearrangement joins TRBV6-1 to TRBJ2-5, with 7 positions matching TRBD1. CDR1 MNHNS and CDR2 SASEGT come from the germline V gene. The CDR3 is made up of 16 amino acids. V dropped 2 bases and J dropped 6; count of bases not matched to a gene: 12.

This clone was detected only a few times. The rearrangement links TRBV5-1 to TRBJ1-6, with D tentatively TRBD1 (6 bases). Germline V CDR1 and CDR2: SGHRS, YFSETQ. V was shortened by 0 bases and J by 11 bases, with 12 bases between the two germline ends. The CDR3 loop spans 14 amino acids. This CDR3 is CASSLVGGTTPLHF. As DNA, the CDR3 is TGCGCCAGCAGCTTGGTAGGGGGGACAACACCCCTCCACTTT.

This chain uses TRBV12-3 or TRBV12-4 with TRBJ2-5, with D unresolved. This CDR3 is 13 amino acids long. The V gene lost 5 bases and the J gene lost 1 base, with 8 bases spanning the gap. CDR3 sequence (DNA): TGTGCCAGCAGTATACGTTCCCAAGAGACCCAGTACTTC. Its protein is CASSIRSQETQYF.

The chain links TRBV10-3 to TRBJ2-7; 7 nucleotides align to TRBD1. J gave up 1 base and V 2 bases, and 5 bases lay outside the gene matches. The germline gives CDR1 ENHRY, CDR2 SYGVKD. There are 15 residues in the CDR3. The CDR3 reads CAISEGTVRSYEQYF. In DNA form, the CDR3 reads TGTGCCATCAGTGAGGGGACAGTCAGATCCTACGAGCAGTACTTC.

J is TRBJ1-2 and V is TRBV28, with TRBD1 matching over 7 bases. The CDR3 extends over 15 amino acids. V trimming: 7 bases; J trimming: 3 bases; junction bases outside the gene matches: 11. Germline CDR1 MDHEN, CDR2 SYDVKM. The CDR3 nucleotides are TGTGCCAGCAAATATTCCATCGGGACAGACTATGGCTACACCTTC. Protein: CASKYSIGTDYGYTF.

The chain employs TRBV5-1 and TRBJ2-3; the match to TRBD2 covers 7 bases. V gave up 3 bases and J gave up 1 base; unmatched junction bases: 8. CDR1 and CDR2 (germline): SGHRS, YFSETQ. The CDR3 contains 16 residues. The CDR3 bases are TGCGCCAGCAGCTGGAACGGGAGGCCAGGCACAGATACGCAGTATTTT. Protein product: CASSWNGRPGTDTQYF.

The gene calls are TRBV7-9 and TRBJ1-2; 9 bases align to TRBD1. CDR3 length: 14 residues. Germline V gene lookup returns CDR1 SEHNR and CDR2 FQNEAQ (reference sequence). Unmatched junction bases numbered 3, after V lost 5 bases and J lost 2 bases. The CDR3 DNA is TGTGCCAGCAGCCTAGACAGGGGGAACTATGGCTACACCTTC. Translated: CASSLDRGNYGYTF.

The chain recombines TRBV7-9 with TRBJ2-1; 7 bases line up with TRBD2. CDR1 is SEHNR, CDR2 FQNEAQ, per germline (reference sequence). The CDR3 runs 19 residues. V lost 0 bases to trimming and J lost 0 bases; unmatched junction nucleotides: 11. CDR3 loop: CASSLATGTTRSSYNEQFF. In nucleotides, the CDR3 is TGTGCCAGCAGCTTAGCGACCGGGACTACCAGGAGCTCCTACAATGAGCAGTTCTTC.

This rearrangement joins TRBV7-2 to TRBJ1-5; D may be TRBD1 (6 bases). Trimming shortened V by 5 bases and J by 9 bases, and 17 bases separated the two germline ends. CDR3 size: 14 residues. The germline V gene has CDR1 SGHTA and CDR2 FQGNSA. The CDR3 coding sequence is TGTGCCAGCAGCGCCCAGGGGATCCTCGGGCCCCAGCATTTT. Protein sequence: CASSAQGILGPQHF.

The J gene is TRBJ2-3, the V gene TRBV30, with 8 bases that match TRBD1. V was pared by 4 bases and J by 4 bases, with 10 bases of the junction left unmatched. The length of the CDR3 is 15 residues. Germline V CDR1 and CDR2: GTSNPN, SVGIG (reference sequence). The CDR3 sequence is CAWTPDRENSDTQYF. In DNA, the CDR3 is TGTGCCTGGACCCCGGACAGGGAAAATTCAGATACGCAGTATTTT.

V is TRBV12-3 or TRBV12-4 and J is TRBJ2-5, with 10 positions matching TRBD1. Losses at the gene ends were 10 bases for V and 7 bases for J; bases not matched to a gene: 9. The CDR3 consists of 13 residues. CDR3 in amino acids: CATRRTGGRTQYF. Written as DNA, the CDR3 is TGTGCCACCAGAAGGACAGGGGGAAGGACCCAGTACTTC.

The chain recombines TRBV28 with TRBJ2-3; perhaps TRBD2 as D (5 bases). The CDR3 contains 15 residues. V was cut by 5 bases and J by 2 bases, with 14 bases left in between. CDR1 and CDR2 (germline): MDHEN, SYDVKM. The CDR3 spells CASSLIAPNTDTQYF. Written as DNA, the CDR3 is TGTGCCAGCAGTCTCATAGCGCCAAACACAGATACGCAGTATTTT. The variable domain in full, completed from reference TRBV28 and TRBJ2-3, reads DVKVTQSSRYLVKRTGEKVFLECVQDMDHENMFWYRQDPGLGLRLIYFSYDVKMKEKGDIPEGYSVSREKKERFSLILESASTNQTSMYLCASSLIAPNTDTQYFGPGTRLTVL.

This chain links TRBV6-5 with TRBJ1-5; D gene uncertain. Trimming stripped 11 bases from V and 2 bases from J, with 10 bases between. The CDR3 is 12 amino acids. Germline values: CDR1 MNHEY, CDR2 SVGAGI. CDR3 nucleotides: TGTGCCTGCTGGCAGGGCAATCAGCCCCAGCATTTT. Translated: CACWQGNQPQHF.

The V call is TRBV7-9, the J call TRBJ1-2, with D uncertain. This CDR3 spans 15 amino acids. The V end lost 1 base, the J end lost 4 bases, and 13 bases lay between the germline ends. From germline, CDR1 is SEHNR and CDR2 FQNEAQ (reference sequence). CDR3 sequence (DNA): TGTGCCAGCAGCTTAGAAGCGGGGTCGAGCTATGGCTACACCTTC. Translating gives CASSLEAGSSYGYTF.

The chain couples TRBV19 to TRBJ1-1; TRBD1 matches at 10 bases. V was pared by 1 base and J by 4 bases, with 6 bases of the junction left unmatched. Germline V gives CDR1 LNHDA, CDR2 SQIVND (reference sequence). This CDR3 region has 16 residues. The CDR3 sequence is CASSIVPRTGGTEAFF. As DNA, the CDR3 is TGTGCCAGTAGTATAGTCCCCCGGACAGGGGGCACTGAAGCTTTCTTT.

The chain has TRBV4-1 and TRBJ1-2; TRBD1 aligns across 9 bases. The J segment lost 2 bases and the V segment lost 1 base, leaving 2 bases of the junction unmatched. This CDR3 has 15 residues. Germline V gene data show CDR1 as MGHRA and CDR2 as YSYEKL. The CDR3 loop reads CASSQGGQGNYGYTF. The CDR3 DNA is TGCGCCAGCAGCCAAGGGGGACAGGGAAACTATGGCTACACCTTC.

The chain recombines TRBV5-1 with TRBJ2-5; possibly TRBD2 for D (5 bases). Per the germline V gene, CDR1 is SGHRS and CDR2 is YFSETQ. This CDR3 is 14 amino acids long. The V end lost 6 bases, the J end lost 3 bases, and 15 bases lay between the germline ends. CDR3 residues: CASNYGKLEETQYF. The CDR3 DNA is TGCGCCAGCAACTATGGCAAACTAGAAGAGACCCAGTACTTC.

This clone was seen just once. This chain links TRBV6-5 with TRBJ2-2, with no clear D. The V and J ends lost 7 bases and 4 bases respectively, with 13 bases between them. Germline lookup yields CDR1 MNHEY and CDR2 SVGAGI. The CDR3 totals 14 residues. CDR3 bases: TGTGCCAGCATGCGCAGCCGGGCCACCGGGGAGCTGTTTTTT. Its protein product is CASMRSRATGELFF.

The chain is built from TRBV28 and TRBJ1-1; D might be TRBD1 (6 bases). CDR1 and CDR2 (germline): MDHEN, SYDVKM. Trimming took off 6 bases at V and 1 base at J, with 12 bases between the two ends. CDR3 length equals 14 residues. In DNA, the CDR3 is TGTGCCAGCAGCCACAGGGTAAGGAACACTGAAGCTTTCTTT. Translating it yields CASSHRVRNTEAFF.